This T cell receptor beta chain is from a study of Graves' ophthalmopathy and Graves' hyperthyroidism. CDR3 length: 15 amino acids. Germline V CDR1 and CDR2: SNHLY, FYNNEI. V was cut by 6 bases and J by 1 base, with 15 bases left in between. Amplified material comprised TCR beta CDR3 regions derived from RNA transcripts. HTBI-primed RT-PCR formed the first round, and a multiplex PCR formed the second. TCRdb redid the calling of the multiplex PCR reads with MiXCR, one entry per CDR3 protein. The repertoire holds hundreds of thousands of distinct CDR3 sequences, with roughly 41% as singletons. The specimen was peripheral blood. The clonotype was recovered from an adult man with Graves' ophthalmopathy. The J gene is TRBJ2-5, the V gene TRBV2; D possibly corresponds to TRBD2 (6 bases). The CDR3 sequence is CASSLSVGGQETQYF. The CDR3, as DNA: TGTGCCAGCAGCTTATCCGTGGGGGGCCAAGAGACCCAGTACTTC.